One sample yielded the 32 T cell receptor beta chains listed below, sequenced in a study of cytomegalovirus exposure and HLA in healthy donors. With 60 Vbeta and 13 Jbeta primers, the PCR was carried out. The assay was immunoSEQ multiplex PCR, and TCRdb's table has in-frame clones only and misses some. The table lists roughly 140,000 clones, around 80% of them singletons, with 1.3% to 1.5% in the top ten. The sequencing sample was made of PBMCs. These receptors were obtained from a man aged 18 to 29 in good health and CMV-seronegative.

V gene TRBV9 combines with J gene TRBJ1-4, with a possible D match to TRBD1 (5 bases). The germline gives CDR1 SGDLS, CDR2 YYNGEE. There are 15 residues in the CDR3. V dropped 3 bases and J dropped 8 bases, with 17 bases sitting between them. The CDR3 bases are TGTGCCAGCAGCGCCCACGGGGGGTTTGGCGAAAAACTGTTTTTT. Translation: CASSAHGGFGEKLFF.

The V call is TRBV5-4, the J call TRBJ2-3; 9 bases fit TRBD2. The CDR3 is 15 amino acids. Germline V gene sequence: CDR1 SGHNT, CDR2 YYREEE (reference sequence). V dropped 0 bases and J dropped 1; count of bases not matched to a gene: 0. In DNA form, the CDR3 reads TGTGCCAGCAGCTTGGTAGCGGGGGGCACAGATACGCAGTATTTT. Amino acids: CASSLVAGGTDTQYF.

In DNA form, the CDR3 reads TGTGCCAGCAGCTTAGGCAGGGGAGATACGCAGTATTTT. Amino acid sequence: CASSLGRGDTQYF. This rearrangement joins TRBV7-9 to TRBJ2-3, with D possibly matching TRBD1 (6 bases). V lost 1 base and J lost 5, with 7 bases in between. CDR1 and CDR2 (germline): SEHNR, FQNEAQ (reference sequence). This CDR3 is built from 13 residues. The variable domain in full, completed from reference TRBV7-9 and TRBJ2-3, reads DTGVSQNPRHKITKRGQNVTFRCDPISEHNRLYWYRQTLGQGPEFLTYFQNEAQLEKSRLLSDRFSAERPKGSFSTLEIQRTEQGDSAMYLCASSLGRGDTQYFGPGTRLTVL.

This chain links TRBV29-1 with TRBJ2-2, with 7 positions matching TRBD1. CDR1 is SQVTM, CDR2 ANQGSEA, per germline. This CDR3 is built from 15 residues. With V trimmed by 4 bases and J by 4 bases, 9 bases remained unmatched. The CDR3 DNA sequence: TGCAGCGTTGTCGCGGACAGGAGGACCACCGGGGAGCTGTTTTTT. It codes for CSVVADRRTTGELFF.

This clone was counted once. This chain connects TRBV19 to TRBJ1-2; 8 bases agree with TRBD1. The CDR3 length is 13 residues. J lost 3 bases, V lost 6 bases, and 3 bases had no gene match. CDR1 and CDR2 from the germline V gene are LNHDA and SQIVND (reference sequence). The CDR3 spells CASSQGAYYGYTF. The CDR3, as DNA: TGTGCCAGTAGCCAGGGGGCGTACTATGGCTACACCTTC.

In its sample, this clone was seen once. The chain uses TRBV7-2 and TRBJ1-2, with a weak D call TRBD1 (5 bases). Germline loops: CDR1 SGHTA, CDR2 FQGNSA. The CDR3 sequence is 14 residues long. Trimming left V 4 bases short and J 2 bases short, with 11 bases between. CDR3 loop: CASSSQGGNYGYTF. For the CDR3, the DNA is TGTGCCAGCAGCTCCCAGGGAGGGAACTATGGCTACACCTTC. The full variable domain, its missing parts supplied by reference TRBV7-2 and TRBJ1-2, is GAGVSQSPSNKVTEKGKDVELRCDPISGHTALYWYRQSLGQGLEFLIYFQGNSAPDKSGLPSDRFSAERTGGSVSTLTIQRTQQEDSAVYLCASSSQGGNYGYTFGSGTRLTVV.

This clone is a singleton in its sample. The chain recombines TRBV18 with TRBJ2-1; D might be TRBD2 (6 bases). The CDR3 has 14 residues. The ends were cut back, 5 bases at V and 3 bases at J, with 11 bases in the middle. Germline values: CDR1 KGHSH, CDR2 LQKENI. The CDR3 nucleotides are TGTGCCAGCTCAGGGGACTCCTTCTACAATGAGCAGTTCTTC. Its translation is CASSGDSFYNEQFF.

This chain connects TRBV11-3 to TRBJ2-1; 10 bases are a match to TRBD2. The V segment lost 1 base and the J segment 8 bases; nucleotides outside the gene matches: 11. The CDR3 has 17 amino acids. Germline CDR1 reads SGHNT; CDR2 reads YENEEA. The CDR3 DNA follows: TGTGCCAGCAGCTTAGGGGTAGCGGGAGGAGTTATAGATGAGCAGTTCTTC. Its protein product is CASSLGVAGGVIDEQFF.

This chain uses TRBV9 with TRBJ2-1; a possible D gene is TRBD1 (6 bases). The CDR3 consists of 15 residues. V dropped 1 base and J dropped 4 bases, with 12 bases sitting between them. CDR1 and CDR2 from the germline V gene are SGDLS and YYNGEE. The CDR3 loop reads CASSVTPDRYNEQFF. Written as DNA, the CDR3 is TGTGCCAGCAGCGTAACCCCGGACAGATACAATGAGCAGTTCTTC. Supplemented by reference TRBV9 and TRBJ2-1, the full variable domain reads DSGVTQTPKHLITATGQRVTLRCSPRSGDLSVYWYQQSLDQGLQFLIQYYNGEERAKGNILERFSAQQFPDLHSELNLSSLELGDSALYFCASSVTPDRYNEQFFGPGTRLTVL.

CDR3 amino acids: CASSLEAGFLAKNIQYF. The CDR3 DNA reads as TGCGCCAGCAGCTTGGAGGCAGGGTTTCTAGCCAAAAACATTCAGTACTTC. This chain joins TRBV5-1 and TRBJ2-4, with D maybe TRBD1 (5 bases). V lost 0 bases and J 0 bases, leaving 13 bases between the germline ends. The CDR3 length is 17 residues. Germline CDR1 is SGHRS and CDR2 is YFSETQ.

The J gene is TRBJ1-2, the V gene TRBV6-5; TRBD1 is a possible D gene (6 bases). The CDR3 is 13 residues long. The V end lost 5 bases, the J end lost 7 bases, and 14 bases lay between the germline ends. Germline V gene lookup returns CDR1 MNHEY and CDR2 SVGAGI. The CDR3 coding sequence is TGTGCCAGCAGTCTGCAGGGGCAAGGTGGCTACACCTTC. Its protein product is CASSLQGQGGYTF.

The V call is TRBV4-2, the J call TRBJ2-2; 11 bases match TRBD2. CDR1 and CDR2 (germline): LGHNA, YNFKEQ. The V and J ends lost 4 bases and 1 base, in that order; junction bases with no gene match: 5. The CDR3 is 17 amino acids. The CDR3 DNA reads as TGTGCCAGCAGCCTCTTCGGGACTAGCGGGAACACCGGGGAGCTGTTTTTT. Translated: CASSLFGTSGNTGELFF.

The chain couples TRBV27 to TRBJ1-2; a possible D gene is TRBD1 (5 bases). Germline V CDR1 and CDR2: MNHEY, SMNVEV (reference sequence). The CDR3 has 15 amino acids. V was cut by 4 bases and J by 2 bases, with 14 bases left in between. The CDR3 nucleotides are TGTGCCAGCAGTTCCGGAGCAGGGTTGAACTATGGCTACACCTTC. Its protein product is CASSSGAGLNYGYTF.

J is TRBJ1-2 and V is TRBV11-2; D gene ambiguous. The V gene's germline CDR1 is SGHAT and CDR2 FQNNGV. The germline V and J ends were trimmed by 8 bases and 0 bases, with 7 bases remaining between them. This CDR3 region has 12 residues. This CDR3 is CASGRSNYGYTF. The CDR3 DNA sequence: TGTGCCAGCGGGAGGTCTAACTATGGCTACACCTTC. Full variable domain (outside the CDR3, taken from reference TRBV11-2 and TRBJ1-2): EAGVAQSPRYKIIEKRQSVAFWCNPISGHATLYWYQQILGQGPKLLIQFQNNGVVDDSQLPKDRFSAERLKGVDSTLKIQPAKLEDSAVYLCASGRSNYGYTFGSGTRLTVV.

The rearrangement uses TRBV7-9 and TRBJ2-1; D is possibly TRBD1 (7 bases). The CDR3 has 17 residues. Per germline, CDR1 SEHNR and CDR2 FQNEAQ (reference sequence). The V end was cut by 5 bases, the J end by 2 bases, with 19 bases between. The CDR3 reads CASSRSGGSLPYNEQFF. CDR3 bases: TGTGCCAGCAGCCGCTCAGGGGGGTCCTTACCCTACAATGAGCAGTTCTTC. The whole variable domain, remainder taken from reference TRBV7-9 and TRBJ2-1, is DTGVSQNPRHKITKRGQNVTFRCDPISEHNRLYWYRQTLGQGPEFLTYFQNEAQLEKSRLLSDRFSAERPKGSFSTLEIQRTEQGDSAMYLCASSRSGGSLPYNEQFFGPGTRLTVL.

This chain uses TRBV5-1 with TRBJ2-7; 7 bases fit TRBD1. Trimming cost V 0 bases and J 2 bases; bases outside gene matches: 5. Germline values: CDR1 SGHRS, CDR2 YFSETQ. The CDR3 has 15 residues. Here the CDR3 reads CASSLGVTGPYEQYF. The CDR3 DNA is TGCGCCAGCAGCTTGGGTGTGACAGGGCCCTACGAGCAGTACTTC. The full variable domain, completed using reference TRBV5-1 and TRBJ2-7, is KAGVTQTPRYLIKTRGQQVTLSCSPISGHRSVSWYQQTPGQGLQFLFEYFSETQRNKGNFPGRFSGRQFSNSRSEMNVSTLELGDSALYLCASSLGVTGPYEQYFGPGTRLTVT.

This clone was seen just once. This chain uses TRBV21-1 with TRBJ2-7; TRBD1 is the table's D call and was not checked against the DNA. TRBV21-1 is marked as a pseudogene. The CDR3 sequence is 14 residues long. CDR3 protein: CASSRPGQGDEQYF. CDR3 nucleotide sequence: TGTGCCAGCAGTCGACCGGGACAGGGGGACGAGCAGTACTTC.

The chain couples TRBV27 to TRBJ2-3; 8 bases are a match to TRBD2. Germline V gene sequence: CDR1 MNHEY, CDR2 SMNVEV (reference sequence). This CDR3 comprises 14 residues. V gave up 6 bases and J gave up 6 bases; unmatched junction bases: 8. This CDR3 is CASSPTSVEDTQYF. CDR3 DNA sequence: TGTGCCAGCAGCCCGACTAGCGTTGAGGATACGCAGTATTTT.

This chain joins TRBV20-1 and TRBJ1-1; no definite D call. Trimming took off 3 bases at V and 3 bases at J, with 5 bases between the two ends. The length of the CDR3 is 11 residues. Germline loops: CDR1 DFQATT, CDR2 SNEGSKA (reference sequence). The CDR3 nucleotides read TGCAGTGCTAGGGAGGACACTGAAGCTTTCTTT. Protein: CSAREDTEAFF.

This chain uses TRBV5-6 with TRBJ2-2; 9 bases map to TRBD1. The CDR3 contains 16 residues. Germline V gene data show CDR1 as SGHDT and CDR2 as YYEEEE. With V trimmed by 7 bases and J by 5 bases, 12 bases remained unmatched. CDR3 loop: CASVKPGQGTTGELFF. The DNA for the CDR3 is TGTGCCAGCGTTAAACCGGGACAGGGAACGACCGGGGAGCTGTTTTTT.

The V call is TRBV5-1, the J call TRBJ1-4, with a weak D call TRBD1 (6 bases). The germline V and J ends were trimmed by 6 bases and 1 base, with 13 bases remaining between them. Germline loops: CDR1 SGHRS, CDR2 YFSETQ. The CDR3 extends over 15 amino acids. DNA of the CDR3: TGCGCCAGCACGACAGGTTCCTTAACTAATGAAAAACTGTTTTTT. The encoded protein is CASTTGSLTNEKLFF.

This clone was counted once. This CDR3 is CASSVNKDTQYF. Here the CDR3 DNA reads TGTGCCAGCAGCGTAAACAAAGATACGCAGTATTTT. The rearrangement joins TRBV9 to TRBJ2-3, with D unclear. With 1 base removed from V and 5 bases from J, the gap between germline ends came to 5 bases. The CDR3 is 12 residues long. Germline V gene lookup returns CDR1 SGDLS and CDR2 YYNGEE.

The chain has TRBV11-2 and TRBJ2-2; 9 bases are shared with TRBD2. The germline V gene encodes CDR1 SGHAT and CDR2 FQNNGV. This CDR3 region has 16 residues. The V segment lost 3 bases and the J segment 7 bases; nucleotides outside the gene matches: 9. The CDR3 coding sequence is TGTGCCAGCAGCTTGATCGGGACTAGCATGGACGGGGAGCTGTTTTTT. As protein: CASSLIGTSMDGELFF. The full variable domain, in which reference TRBV11-2 and TRBJ2-2 provide the parts outside the CDR3, is EAGVAQSPRYKIIEKRQSVAFWCNPISGHATLYWYQQILGQGPKLLIQFQNNGVVDDSQLPKDRFSAERLKGVDSTLKIQPAKLEDSAVYLCASSLIGTSMDGELFFGEGSRLTVL.

This chain links TRBV5-1 with TRBJ2-2, with TRBD2 matching 11 bases. The CDR3 is 17 residues long. The germline V gene has CDR1 SGHRS and CDR2 YFSETQ. V was clipped by 3 bases and J by 2 bases; unmatched bases: 6. CDR3 residues: CASSSTGTSGNTGELFF. In DNA, the CDR3 is TGCGCCAGCAGCTCGACCGGGACTAGCGGAAACACCGGGGAGCTGTTTTTT.

The chain recombines TRBV28 with TRBJ2-7, with D possibly TRBD2 on 6 matching bases. This CDR3 has 17 residues. Germline V gene data show CDR1 as MDHEN and CDR2 as SYDVKM. Between the trimmed V and J ends, which lost 2 bases and 9 bases, there was a span of 26 bases. This chain's CDR3 is CASSLGSPRDFSGRQYF. The CDR3 bases are TGTGCCAGCAGTTTAGGAAGCCCCCGGGACTTCTCTGGGAGGCAGTACTTC.

The rearrangement joins TRBV4-3 to TRBJ2-3; weak D call: TRBD2 (5 bases). CDR1 LGHNA and CDR2 YSLEER come from the germline V gene. This CDR3 comprises 18 residues. The V and J ends lost 1 base and 0 bases respectively, with 17 bases between them. CDR3 in amino acids: CASSQGVRGPTSTDTQYF. CDR3 DNA sequence: TGCGCCAGCAGCCAAGGGGTACGCGGGCCCACTAGCACAGATACGCAGTATTTT.

A few counts support this clone. The chain couples TRBV6-5 to TRBJ2-7; D may be TRBD1 (5 bases). CDR3 size: 12 residues. CDR1 and CDR2 (germline): MNHEY, SVGAGI. The V end was cut by 5 bases, the J end by 4 bases, with 9 bases between. CDR3 sequence reads: CASSPQGYEQYF. The DNA of the CDR3 is TGTGCCAGCAGTCCCCAGGGATACGAGCAGTACTTC.

The rearrangement links TRBV4-3 to TRBJ2-3; TRBD2 agrees at 10 bases. V gave up 0 bases and J gave up 0 bases; unmatched junction bases: 6. CDR3 size: 18 residues. Germline CDR1 and CDR2: LGHNA and YSLEER. Here the CDR3 DNA reads TGCGCCAGCAGCCAAGATTGGGGGACTAGCGCTAGCACAGATACGCAGTATTTT. This encodes CASSQDWGTSASTDTQYF.

This clone appeared a single time. This chain links TRBV5-6 with TRBJ2-4; TRBD1 is a possible D gene (5 bases). This CDR3 is 16 amino acids long. Trimming left V 2 bases short and J 3 bases short, with 15 bases between. The V gene's germline CDR1 is SGHDT and CDR2 YYEEEE. The CDR3 reads CASSFLQVSSKNIQYF. The CDR3 region has the DNA TGTGCCAGCAGCTTCCTACAGGTTTCGAGCAAAAACATTCAGTACTTC.

The chain uses TRBV27 and TRBJ2-1; D gene unclear. The V gene lost 6 bases and the J gene lost 5 bases, with 14 bases spanning the gap. The CDR3 consists of 14 residues. Germline-derived CDR1 and CDR2 are MNHEY and SMNVEV (reference sequence). In DNA form, the CDR3 reads TGTGCCAGCAGGCCCGACTCGATAGACAATGAGCAGTTCTTC. It codes for CASRPDSIDNEQFF.

A few counts support this clone. V gene TRBV4-1 combines with J gene TRBJ1-4; TRBD1 matches 12 bases. The germline gives CDR1 MGHRA, CDR2 YSYEKL. CDR3 length: 16 amino acids. The V gene end was trimmed by 4 bases and the J gene end by 3 bases; junction bases not matched to a gene: 3. Written as DNA, the CDR3 is TGCGCCAGCAGCCGGGGACAGGGGGCTTCTAATGAAAAACTGTTTTTT. Translation: CASSRGQGASNEKLFF.

The gene calls are TRBV10-3 and TRBJ2-3, with 10 bases aligning to TRBD2. V was clipped by 6 bases and J by 0 bases; unmatched bases: 6. Germline CDR1 and CDR2: ENHRY and SYGVKD. This CDR3 region has 16 residues. CDR3 residues: CAIRDASGGSTDTQYF. In DNA, the CDR3 is TGTGCCATCAGAGACGCTAGCGGGGGAAGCACAGATACGCAGTATTTT.